One T cell receptor beta chain is described in this entry. What it recognizes is unknown. These data come from a study of monozygotic twins with inflammatory bowel disease. Each donor supplied under 3 ml of blood. Without any T cell sorting, total RNA was isolated from whole blood. General study results and limits: Lower sharing of clonotypes with other individuals was seen in IBD patients than in healthy twins. This was most marked in patients showing signs of disease activity.

The CDR3 has 13 amino acids. UMIs with a 6-nucleotide sample barcode were added by template switching. TCRdb reprocessed the 5' RACE reads and reports one entry per CDR3 protein, with no DNA. This table holds about 43,000 distinct CDR3 sequences. The sample comprised blood. The J gene is TRBJ1-5, the V gene TRBV12-3 or TRBV12-4. This TCR was sampled from a human donor with ulcerative colitis or Crohn's disease, or a healthy co-twin of an affected twin (not recorded which). The CDR3 is CASRPSEDQPQHF.